One sample yielded the 28 T cell receptor beta chains listed below, sequenced in a study of control samples from healthy donors and cancer patients. The assay was immunoSEQ multiplex PCR, and TCRdb's table has in-frame clones only and misses some. The sample contains roughly 150,000 clones, about 94% of which appear only once. The sequencing sample was made of blood. These receptors were taken from a man aged 50 or older in good health.

The chain uses TRBV27 and TRBJ1-2; the D is unclear. V was shortened by 7 bases and J by 0 bases, with 12 bases between the two germline ends. Per the germline V gene, CDR1 is MNHEY and CDR2 is SMNVEV (reference sequence). This CDR3 has 14 residues. CDR3 coding DNA: TGTGCCAGCAACCCCGGGAGTTCTAACTATGGCTACACCTTC. This sequence encodes CASNPGSSNYGYTF.

The chain uses TRBV18 and TRBJ2-2; 15 bases match TRBD2. Per the germline V gene, CDR1 is KGHSH and CDR2 is LQKENI. CDR3 length: 19 amino acids. Trimming took 3 bases from V and 5 from J; bases not matched to a gene: 10. The DNA of the CDR3 is TGTGCCAGCTCACCGCCGGGACTAGCGGGAGGATCGGGGACCGGGGAGCTGTTTTTT. Its protein is CASSPPGLAGGSGTGELFF.

The chain has TRBV14 and TRBJ2-1, with 9 bases lining up with TRBD2. V shed 7 bases, J shed 2 bases, and the junction held 12 bases outside the gene matches. This CDR3 has 17 amino acids. Germline-derived CDR1 and CDR2 are SGHDN and FVKESK. CDR3 DNA sequence: TGTGCCAGCACGGGACTAGCAAAGACCGGGGCCTACAATGAGCAGTTCTTC. It yields the protein CASTGLAKTGAYNEQFF. Drawing the rest from reference TRBV14 and TRBJ2-1, the complete variable domain is EAGVTQFPSHSVIEKGQTVTLRCDPISGHDNLYWYRRVMGKEIKFLLHFVKESKQDESGMPNNRFLAERTGGTYSTLKVQPAELEDSGVYFCASTGLAKTGAYNEQFFGPGTRLTVL.

The chain carries TRBV6-5 and TRBJ1-1; the match to TRBD1 covers 7 bases. The germline gives CDR1 MNHEY, CDR2 SVGAGI. The J segment lost 0 bases and the V segment lost 7 bases, leaving 5 bases of the junction unmatched. The CDR3 runs to 14 residues. CDR3 amino acids: CASTRQGLNTEAFF. The CDR3, as DNA: TGTGCCAGCACCCGACAGGGATTGAACACTGAAGCTTTCTTT.

The V and J genes are TRBV27 and TRBJ2-2; 9 bases match TRBD1. The V segment lost 5 bases and the J segment 4 bases; nucleotides outside the gene matches: 5. The V gene's germline CDR1 is MNHEY and CDR2 SMNVEV (reference sequence). The CDR3 is 15 residues long. The CDR3 DNA sequence: TGTGCCAGCAGTCACCGGGACAGGGCCACCGGGGAGCTGTTTTTT. Translated, it gives CASSHRDRATGELFF.

This clone came up once. The V call is TRBV29-1, the J call TRBJ1-2, with no clear D. CDR1 is SQVTM and CDR2 is ANQGSEA in the germline V gene. The CDR3 totals 12 residues. The V gene lost 6 bases and the J gene lost 4 bases, with 12 bases spanning the gap. CDR3 bases: TGCAGCGTGTCCGGAGGACCCTATGGCTACACCTTC. This gives the protein CSVSGGPYGYTF.

This chain joins TRBV18 and TRBJ1-2, with TRBD1 as a possible D gene (5 bases). The CDR3 is made up of 13 amino acids. The V and J ends lost 6 bases and 4 bases respectively, with 12 bases between them. CDR1 KGHSH and CDR2 LQKENI come from the germline V gene. The CDR3 sequence: CASSPDTSYGYTF. The CDR3 DNA reads as TGTGCCAGCTCCCCGGACACAAGCTATGGCTACACCTTC.

On this clone itself: A junction end diverges from the germline sequence, so it may reflect a read error. The chain carries TRBV6-5 and TRBJ2-7, with TRBD2 matching 11 bases. The CDR3 extends over 15 amino acids. Germline CDR1 reads MNHEY; CDR2 reads SVGAGI. CDR3 amino acids: CASTLLAGGSSEQYF. CDR3 nucleotide sequence: TGTGCCAGCACTCTCCTAGCGGGAGGCTCCTCCGAGCAGTACTTC.

This rearrangement joins TRBV4-1 to TRBJ2-1; 10 nucleotides align to TRBD2. V was clipped by 4 bases and J by 6 bases; unmatched bases: 3. The germline gives CDR1 MGHRA, CDR2 YSYEKL. The CDR3 has 14 amino acids. In nucleotides, the CDR3 is TGCGCCAGCAGCCGGGGACTAGCGAGCAATGAGCAGTTCTTC. Translated: CASSRGLASNEQFF.

This chain uses TRBV3-1 (or the pseudogene TRBV3-2) with TRBJ2-7, with 9 bases that match TRBD2. CDR1 and CDR2 (germline): LGHDT, YNNKEL (reference sequence). The ends lost 4 bases at V and 4 bases at J; junction bases unmatched: 8. This CDR3 has 15 amino acids. CDR3 sequence reads: CASSLRSSGNYEQYF. The DNA of the CDR3 is TGTGCCAGCAGCCTTCGTTCTAGCGGGAATTACGAGCAGTACTTC.

J is TRBJ2-1 and V is TRBV9; no definite D call. Germline-derived CDR1 and CDR2 are SGDLS and YYNGEE. V was cut by 1 base and J by 5 bases, with 7 bases left in between. This CDR3 has 13 residues. The CDR3 coding sequence is TGTGCCAGCAGCGTACTAGAACACAATGAGCAGTTCTTC. This codes for CASSVLEHNEQFF.

The chain employs TRBV6-5 and TRBJ2-1, with TRBD2 as a possible D gene (6 bases). Trimming stripped 5 bases from V and 1 base from J, with 12 bases between. The CDR3 length is 15 residues. The germline V gene has CDR1 MNHEY and CDR2 SVGAGI. The CDR3 sequence: CASSPSDYSYNEQFF. CDR3 DNA: TGTGCCAGCAGTCCTTCGGACTATTCCTACAATGAGCAGTTCTTC.

The chain carries TRBV6-4 and TRBJ1-1, with 7 bases aligning to TRBD1. Germline-derived CDR1 and CDR2 are MRHNA and SNTAGT. V dropped 2 bases and J dropped 5; count of bases not matched to a gene: 17. This CDR3 has 18 residues. As DNA, the CDR3 is TGTGCCAGCAGTGACCCGAAGGTGCACAGGGGTGAAGGGACTGAAGCTTTCTTT. Residues: CASSDPKVHRGEGTEAFF.

V and J are TRBV5-1 and TRBJ1-3, with D possibly matching TRBD1 (5 bases). Germline assignment: CDR1 SGHRS and CDR2 YFSETQ. V lost 0 bases and J lost 4, with 11 bases in between. The CDR3 covers 15 residues. The CDR3 protein is CASSLVGGDGNTIYF. The CDR3 DNA reads TGCGCCAGCAGCTTGGTTGGGGGAGACGGAAACACCATATATTTT.

As concerns this clone: Other DNA sequences in this sample translate to the same CDR3. J is TRBJ2-7 and V is TRBV28, with D maybe TRBD2 (6 bases). The CDR3 is made up of 12 amino acids. The ends were cut back, 5 bases at V and 1 base at J, with 6 bases in the middle. Germline CDR1 reads MDHEN; CDR2 reads SYDVKM. CDR3 coding DNA: TGTGCCAGCAGTCGGGGGTCCTACGAGCAGTACTTC. The encoded protein is CASSRGSYEQYF.

This clone appeared once. The chain carries TRBV24-1 and TRBJ2-7; tentative D call: TRBD1 (5 bases). The germline gives CDR1 KGHDR, CDR2 SFDVKD. The CDR3 is 15 residues long. Trimming removed 4 bases from V and 3 bases from J, with 15 bases in between. The CDR3 loop reads CATSDHKGTGYEQYF. CDR3 bases: TGTGCCACCAGTGACCACAAGGGCACAGGCTACGAGCAGTACTTC.

The chain combines TRBV4-2 with TRBJ2-5; 7 bases map to TRBD1. V lost 6 bases and J lost 1; bases outside the gene matches: 8. Germline-derived CDR1 and CDR2 are LGHNA and YNFKEQ. CDR3 length: 15 amino acids. As DNA, the CDR3 is TGTGCCAGCAGTCTTGGGACAGCCTTCCAAGAGACCCAGTACTTC. It encodes CASSLGTAFQETQYF.

This chain joins TRBV4-1 and TRBJ2-3; 13 bases are a match to TRBD2. CDR1 and CDR2 from the germline V gene are MGHRA and YSYEKL. Unmatched junction bases numbered 8, after V lost 6 bases and J lost 5 bases. The CDR3 has 16 amino acids. This CDR3 reads CASRTGTSGIVDTQYF. In DNA, the CDR3 is TGCGCCAGCAGAACGGGGACTAGCGGGATTGTAGATACGCAGTATTTT.

This CDR3 reads CASSYSGLAGPDEQFF. In nucleotides, the CDR3 is TGTGCCAGCAGTTACTCAGGACTAGCGGGACCCGATGAGCAGTTCTTC. The chain joins TRBV6-5 to TRBJ2-1; TRBD2 aligns across 12 bases. Per germline, CDR1 MNHEY and CDR2 SVGAGI. The junction had 5 bases not matched to a gene; V was cut back by 0 bases and J by 8 bases. This CDR3 has 16 residues.

The chain combines TRBV11-2 with TRBJ2-7, with D perhaps TRBD1 or TRBD2 (5 bases each). V lost 3 bases and J lost 1, with 10 bases in between. This CDR3 has 14 amino acids. The germline CDR1 and CDR2 sequences are SGHAT and FQNNGV. CDR3 region: CASSLGDLSYEQYF. DNA for the CDR3: TGTGCCAGCAGCTTGGGGGATTTATCCTACGAGCAGTACTTC.

The rearrangement links TRBV5-6 to TRBJ2-2; tentatively, D is TRBD2 (7 bases). V gave up 4 bases and J gave up 3 bases, with 16 bases separating them. CDR1 and CDR2 (germline): SGHDT, YYEEEE. The CDR3 is 16 residues long. CDR3 sequence (DNA): TGTGCCAGCAGCCTTATCGCGGGGGCGTACACCGGGGAGCTGTTTTTT. Its translation is CASSLIAGAYTGELFF.

The CDR3 sequence is CASSPYSGGNTEAFF. In DNA form, the CDR3 reads TGTGCCAGCTCACCATATTCGGGTGGGAACACTGAAGCTTTCTTT. V gene TRBV18 combines with J gene TRBJ1-1, with D unclear. There are 15 residues in the CDR3. The germline V and J ends were trimmed by 2 bases and 1 base, with 11 bases remaining between them. Germline V gene lookup returns CDR1 KGHSH and CDR2 LQKENI.

The V call is TRBV19, the J call TRBJ1-1, with D possibly matching TRBD1 (5 bases). V was trimmed by 4 bases and J by 0 bases, leaving 24 bases between them. The germline V gene encodes CDR1 LNHDA and CDR2 SQIVND (reference sequence). CDR3 length equals 19 residues. CDR3 sequence (DNA): TGTGCCAGTAGTAGATCGGTGTTTTCTAGGGGCCCCGTGAACACTGAAGCTTTCTTT. Amino acid sequence: CASSRSVFSRGPVNTEAFF.

The genes are TRBV5-4 and TRBJ2-1; weak D call: TRBD1 (6 bases). From germline, CDR1 is SGHNT and CDR2 YYREEE (reference sequence). CDR3 length: 16 amino acids. V lost 5 bases and J 4 bases, leaving 19 bases between the germline ends. This CDR3 reads CASRQGSTGNYNEQFF. As DNA, the CDR3 is TGTGCCAGCAGGCAAGGGTCTACAGGGAATTACAATGAGCAGTTCTTC.

The chain employs TRBV5-8 and TRBJ2-7; TRBD1 matches 7 bases. The CDR3 is made up of 12 amino acids. Losses at the gene ends were 0 bases for V and 10 bases for J; bases not matched to a gene: 4. Germline V gene sequence: CDR1 SGHTS, CDR2 YDEGEE. CDR3 loop: CASSLDRGYQYF. In DNA form, the CDR3 reads TGTGCCAGCAGCTTGGACAGGGGTTATCAGTACTTC.

The chain links TRBV19 to TRBJ1-4, with D perhaps TRBD1 (6 bases). V was shortened by 0 bases and J by 5 bases, with 13 bases between the two germline ends. Per germline, CDR1 LNHDA and CDR2 SQIVND (reference sequence). The CDR3 has 16 amino acids. The CDR3 sequence is CASSIDPKDRNEKLFF. For the CDR3, the DNA is TGTGCCAGTAGTATAGACCCTAAGGACAGAAATGAAAAACTGTTTTTT.

J is TRBJ2-1 and V is TRBV7-3; 8 bases agree with TRBD1. The germline V gene has CDR1 SGHTA and CDR2 FQGTGA. There are 14 residues in the CDR3. After removal of 5 bases from V and 3 bases from J, the junction contained 3 bases not matched to a gene. The CDR3 is CASSATGDYNEQFF. The CDR3 nucleotides are TGTGCCAGCAGCGCGACAGGGGACTACAATGAGCAGTTCTTC.

A note on this clone: Additional DNA sequences in this sample encode the identical CDR3. CDR3 amino acids: CASSLVGPQETQYF. In DNA, the CDR3 is TGCGCCAGCAGCTTGGTAGGGCCCCAAGAGACCCAGTACTTC. The V and J genes are TRBV5-1 and TRBJ2-5; D is unresolved. Germline assignment: CDR1 SGHRS and CDR2 YFSETQ. The CDR3 is made up of 14 amino acids. V lost 0 bases to trimming and J lost 1 base, with 7 bases between them.